Only a few counts were recorded for the clone carrying this TCR beta chain. Indicated time point: sample taken at primary tumor resection. A total of approximately 70 untreated early-stage non-small cell lung cancer patients served as donors. From tumor, nontumor lung or frozen PBMC, whole RNA was taken unsorted for sequencing. This sample stems from a study of spatial heterogeneity in lung cancer. Trimming pared 4 bases from V and 1 base from J, leaving 16 bases between. This CDR3 has 16 residues. Germline values: CDR1 SGHTA, CDR2 FQGNSA. TCRdb re-called the 5' RACE reads with MiXCR, one entry per CDR3 protein. Of about 80,000 distinct CDR3 sequences in the sample, roughly 8% are singletons; the top ten hold almost 7%.

This chain uses TRBV7-2 with TRBJ2-5; the D gene is possibly TRBD1 (6 bases). The material was PBMCs, obtained at surgery. This TCR derives from a male donor with early-stage non-small cell lung cancer. CDR3 nucleotides: TGTGCCAGCAGCTCAACACACGGGACAATCCAAGAGACCCAGTACTTC. Amino acid sequence: CASSSTHGTIQETQYF.